The 7 T cell receptor beta chains reported below all come from one sample, sequenced in a study of T cell responses to AZD1222 COVID-19 vaccine. Libraries were prepared by immunoSEQ multiplex PCR; TCRdb keeps only in-frame clonotypes and omits some of them. This repertoire shows under 200,000 clones, around 90% found once; its top ten account for around 3.6%. The sequencing used peripheral blood, collected 28 days after the second dose of the MenACWY control vaccine. The receptors were sampled from an adult who received the MenACWY meningococcal vaccine as a control.

The J gene is TRBJ1-1, the V gene TRBV5-6, with 8 bases that match TRBD1. Germline V gene data show CDR1 as SGHDT and CDR2 as YYEEEE. The ends lost 1 base at V and 0 bases at J; junction bases unmatched: 2. This CDR3 is built from 15 residues. The CDR3 here is CASSLPGGLNTEAFF. The CDR3, as DNA: TGTGCCAGCAGCTTGCCAGGGGGCTTGAACACTGAAGCTTTCTTT.

V gene TRBV5-6 combines with J gene TRBJ1-1, with 8 bases aligning to TRBD1. Germline assignment: CDR1 SGHDT and CDR2 YYEEEE. The CDR3 runs 14 residues. Losses at the gene ends were 4 bases for V and 3 bases for J; bases not matched to a gene: 5. The CDR3 reads CASSPPGGHTEAFF. The CDR3 DNA reads TGTGCCAGCAGCCCCCCAGGGGGCCACACTGAAGCTTTCTTT.

The genes are TRBV21-1 and TRBJ2-7; TRBD2, the table's D call, lacks a check against the DNA. TRBV21-1 is tagged as a pseudogene. This CDR3 comprises 17 residues. The CDR3 spells CASSKALVAGLSYEQYF. The CDR3 nucleotides read TGTGCCAGCAGCAAAGCGCTGGTAGCGGGACTCTCCTACGAGCAGTACTTC.

The chain employs TRBV6-4 and TRBJ1-2; D is unresolved. V lost 6 bases to trimming and J lost 3 bases, with 11 bases between them. Germline V gene data show CDR1 as MRHNA and CDR2 as SNTAGT. This CDR3 has 13 residues. The CDR3 reads CASSQGLDYGYTF. As DNA, the CDR3 is TGTGCCAGCAGCCAAGGACTGGACTATGGCTACACCTTC.

The chain recombines TRBV7-3 with TRBJ2-1; 15 bases match TRBD2. V was pared by 4 bases and J by 6 bases, with 1 base of the junction left unmatched. Germline V gene data show CDR1 as SGHTA and CDR2 as FQGTGA. The CDR3 sequence is 15 residues long. The CDR3: CASSWTSGRANEQFF. Written as DNA, the CDR3 is TGTGCCAGCAGCTGGACTAGCGGGAGGGCCAATGAGCAGTTCTTC.

The rearrangement links TRBV10-1 to TRBJ2-1; 10 bases line up with TRBD2. This CDR3 is built from 16 residues. V lost 1 base, J lost 5 bases, and 5 bases stayed unmatched. Per the germline V gene, CDR1 is WNHNN and CDR2 is SYGVQD (reference sequence). This CDR3 is CASSEFLAGVDNEQFF. CDR3 in DNA: TGCGCCAGCAGTGAGTTTCTAGCGGGAGTGGACAATGAGCAGTTCTTC.

The gene calls are TRBV19 and TRBJ2-2; D is ambiguous. This CDR3 is built from 12 residues. The germline V gene encodes CDR1 LNHDA and CDR2 SQIVND (reference sequence). Trimming took 3 bases from V and 4 from J, leaving 3 bases between them. This chain's CDR3 is CASSMVTGELFF. CDR3 bases: TGTGCCAGTAGTATGGTCACCGGGGAGCTGTTTTTT.